A single sample is the source of the 18 T cell receptor beta chains below, sequenced in a study of CD8 T cells in ankylosing spondylitis. TCRdb passed the 5' RACE reads through MiXCR, listing each CDR3 protein once. Here the sample spans under 250,000 distinct CDR3 sequences, roughly 24% being singletons. What was sequenced was blood, either unsorted or a sorted T cell fraction (not recorded which). The origin of the receptors is a male donor with ankylosing spondylitis or in good health (not recorded which).

The CDR3: CASSLPGTNSVEQFF. In DNA form, the CDR3 reads TGTGCCAGCAGCTTACCCGGGACTAACTCGGTTGAGCAGTTCTTC. The gene calls are TRBV11-2 and TRBJ2-1, with 7 bases matching TRBD2. Germline V gene sequence: CDR1 SGHAT, CDR2 FQNNGV. This CDR3 has 15 residues. Germline trimming cut 2 bases from V and 9 bases from J; bases unmatched to any gene: 10.

This clonotype occurred many times. This chain uses TRBV6-1 with TRBJ1-5; D remains ambiguous. The germline V gene has CDR1 MNHNS and CDR2 SASEGT. V dropped 2 bases and J dropped 3 bases, with 5 bases sitting between them. The CDR3 contains 13 residues. CDR3 coding DNA: TGTGCCAGCAGTGAATTGAACAATCAGCCCCAGCATTTT. Translated: CASSELNNQPQHF.

This clonotype was observed many times. The rearrangement joins TRBV6-5 to TRBJ2-5, with TRBD1 matching 7 bases. The trim removed 2 bases at V and 2 bases at J, leaving 5 bases unmatched. Germline-derived CDR1 and CDR2 are MNHEY and SVGAGI. CDR3 length: 15 residues. The DNA of the CDR3 is TGTGCCAGCAGTTACGGGGACAGTCCTCAAGAGACCCAGTACTTC. As protein: CASSYGDSPQETQYF.

V usage is TRBV20-1 and J usage is TRBJ1-6; no clear D gene. The CDR3 consists of 13 residues. Per the germline V gene, CDR1 is DFQATT and CDR2 is SNEGSKA (reference sequence). Trimming cost V 0 bases and J 5 bases, with 5 bases left between them. The DNA for the CDR3 is TGCAGTGCTAGAGATCTCGATAATTCACCCCTCCACTTT. This translates into CSARDLDNSPLHF.

This CDR3 reads CSVADPGNQYF. The CDR3 DNA sequence: TGCAGCGTTGCCGACCCGGGGAACCAGTACTTC. The chain joins TRBV29-1 to TRBJ2-5, with D tentatively TRBD2 (5 bases). Germline values: CDR1 SQVTM, CDR2 ANQGSEA. The CDR3 consists of 11 residues. V was clipped by 4 bases and J by 10 bases, with 13 bases between them.

The chain couples TRBV10-3 to TRBJ2-5; 10 bases align to TRBD2. Germline V gene lookup returns CDR1 ENHRY and CDR2 SYGVKD. The CDR3 contains 14 residues. The chain's CDR3 is CVISGTSERGDQYF. The CDR3 DNA is TGTGTTATCAGTGGGACTAGCGAGAGGGGGGACCAGTACTTC.

This clonotype was observed once. The chain carries TRBV20-1 and TRBJ2-1, with 14 nucleotides matching TRBD2. The V gene end was trimmed by 8 bases and the J gene end by 13 bases; junction bases not matched to a gene: 7. The CDR3 is 12 residues long. Germline-derived CDR1 and CDR2 are DFQATT and SNEGSKA (reference sequence). In nucleotides, the CDR3 is TGCAGTTCAGGGACTAGCGGGAGTGGACAGTTCTTC. Its translation is CSSGTSGSGQFF.

The chain couples TRBV20-1 to TRBJ2-7; D call uncertain. Trimming took off 4 bases at V and 7 bases at J, with 17 bases between the two ends. In germline, CDR1 is DFQATT, CDR2 SNEGSKA (reference sequence). The CDR3 length is 13 residues. The DNA of the CDR3 is TGCAGTGCTAACAGCGTAGTAGGTGAGGAGCAGTACTTC. Amino acid sequence: CSANSVVGEEQYF.

This clonotype showed up many times. The V gene is TRBV6-1, the J gene TRBJ2-2, with no clear D. The length of the CDR3 is 13 residues. V dropped 6 bases and J dropped 4 bases, with 9 bases sitting between them. Germline V gene data show CDR1 as MNHNS and CDR2 as SASEGT. The CDR3 sequence is CASSERLTGELFF. The CDR3 nucleotides read TGTGCCAGCAGCGAAAGGCTCACCGGGGAGCTGTTTTTT.

At least ten counts were recorded for this clonotype. V and J are TRBV5-1 and TRBJ2-5; TRBD2 matches at 7 bases. V lost 8 bases to trimming and J lost 4 bases; unmatched junction nucleotides: 17. Germline values: CDR1 SGHRS, CDR2 YFSETQ. This CDR3 spans 16 amino acids. CDR3 DNA: TGCGCCAGTATACCCCTAGGCGGGAGTATAGGAGAGACCCAGTACTTC. Translating gives CASIPLGGSIGETQYF.

This rearrangement joins TRBV29-1 to TRBJ2-1; TRBD2 matches 13 bases. Per germline, CDR1 SQVTM and CDR2 ANQGSEA. V lost 6 bases, J lost 7 bases, and 6 bases stayed unmatched. The CDR3 is made up of 14 amino acids. The CDR3 reads CSVRLAGGWNEQFF. CDR3 bases: TGCAGCGTCCGACTAGCGGGAGGTTGGAATGAGCAGTTCTTC.

This clonotype was seen repeatedly, ten times or more. V gene TRBV18 combines with J gene TRBJ1-5; D is possibly TRBD1 (5 bases). The CDR3 is 14 amino acids. CDR1 KGHSH and CDR2 LQKENI come from the germline V gene. Trimming cost V 5 bases and J 6 bases, with 14 bases left between them. The CDR3 protein is CASSVGAAGQPQHF. The CDR3 DNA sequence: TGTGCCAGCTCAGTAGGGGCAGCAGGTCAGCCCCAGCATTTT.

This clonotype was observed at least ten times. The J gene is TRBJ2-1, the V gene TRBV6-5; 10 positions agree with TRBD2. V lost 2 bases and J lost 9; bases outside the gene matches: 4. The CDR3 loop spans 14 amino acids. CDR1 is MNHEY and CDR2 is SVGAGI in the germline V gene. The CDR3 is CASSYKREGPEQFF. CDR3 DNA sequence: TGTGCCAGCAGTTACAAGCGGGAGGGCCCTGAGCAGTTCTTC.

The sample holds many counts of this clonotype. This chain uses TRBV29-1 with TRBJ1-2, with TRBD1 identical over 8 bases. V lost 2 bases to trimming and J lost 5 bases; unmatched junction nucleotides: 7. Germline CDR1 SQVTM, CDR2 ANQGSEA. This CDR3 spans 14 amino acids. CDR3 loop: CSVEYGTGGYGYTF. For the CDR3, the DNA is TGCAGCGTTGAATATGGCACAGGGGGTTATGGCTACACCTTC.

The J gene is TRBJ2-7, the V gene TRBV29-1; TRBD1 might be the D (6 bases). Germline lookup yields CDR1 SQVTM and CDR2 ANQGSEA. Trimming shortened V by 6 bases and J by 2 bases, and 17 bases separated the two germline ends. The CDR3 is 14 amino acids. The CDR3 DNA reads TGCAGCGTCGTCAGGGGATCCCCCCCCTACGAGCAGTACTTC. This translates into CSVVRGSPPYEQYF.

The genes are TRBV20-1 and TRBJ2-7; tentatively, D is TRBD1 or TRBD2 (5 bases each). V was shortened by 7 bases and J by 0 bases, with 10 bases between the two germline ends. Germline values: CDR1 DFQATT, CDR2 SNEGSKA (reference sequence). The CDR3 is made up of 12 amino acids. CDR3 sequence (DNA): TGCAGTGGTTCCGGGACCTCCTACGAGCAGTACTTC. Its translation is CSGSGTSYEQYF.

This clonotype was seen more than once but under ten times. The chain has TRBV4-3 and TRBJ1-2; 9 bases are shared with TRBD1. V shed 1 base and J 5 bases; nucleotides not matched to a gene: 5. The CDR3 totals 15 residues. Germline CDR1 is LGHNA and CDR2 is YSLEER. The CDR3 loop is CASSQGRGQGYGYTF. CDR3 bases: TGCGCCAGCAGCCAAGGAAGGGGACAGGGATATGGCTACACCTTC.

Many counts were recorded for this clonotype. V is TRBV4-1 and J is TRBJ2-1; perhaps TRBD2 as D (5 bases). V gave up 1 base and J gave up 0 bases, with 13 bases separating them. CDR3 size: 17 residues. In germline, CDR1 is MGHRA, CDR2 YSYEKL. The CDR3 protein is CASSQVDLGLSYNEQFF. Written as DNA, the CDR3 is TGCGCCAGCAGCCAAGTGGATCTCGGACTCTCCTACAATGAGCAGTTCTTC.